The 25 T cell receptor beta chains presented below share a single source sample, sequenced in a study of blood T cells in healthy people across ages. A J-beta primer mix and a sample-barcoded 5' primer were used in a second PCR of roughly 6 to 11 cycles. TCRdb processed the 5' RACE reads anew with MiXCR; each CDR3 protein has one entry. Of 600,000 to 800,000 distinct CDR3 sequences detected, around 21% appear once; the ten largest clones hold about 3.6%. Sequencing was done on a sample of blood. The receptor source for this set is a man between 65 and 85 years old in good health.

This clonotype came up a few times. The chain couples TRBV4-3 to TRBJ1-1, with TRBD1 identical over 7 bases. CDR3 length: 15 amino acids. The trim removed 1 base at V and 1 base at J, leaving 3 bases unmatched. Germline CDR1 and CDR2: LGHNA and YSLEER. The CDR3: CASSQVGTANTEAFF. Here the CDR3 DNA reads TGCGCCAGCAGCCAAGTCGGGACAGCGAACACTGAAGCTTTCTTT.

Only a few counts were recorded for this clonotype. The V gene is TRBV9, the J gene TRBJ2-7; 9 positions match TRBD2. This CDR3 is 16 amino acids long. Germline V gene data show CDR1 as SGDLS and CDR2 as YYNGEE. V trimming: 4 bases; J trimming: 3 bases; junction bases outside the gene matches: 11. For the CDR3, the DNA is TGTGCCAGCAGCCAAGGGTCGGTAGCGGGAGTCTACGAGCAGTACTTC. Residues: CASSQGSVAGVYEQYF.

The chain has TRBV7-2 and TRBJ2-3; D assignment may be TRBD1 or TRBD2 (5 bases each). Germline V lookup: CDR1 SGHTA, CDR2 FQGNSA. V lost 2 bases and J lost 2, with 11 bases in between. The CDR3 runs to 15 residues. The CDR3 coding sequence is TGTGCCAGCAGCTTATTGAGGGGCAACACAGATACGCAGTATTTT. It specifies CASSLLRGNTDTQYF.

A few counts support this clonotype. This chain connects TRBV11-1 to TRBJ2-7; a weak D match, TRBD1 (6 bases). The CDR3 is 13 amino acids. V lost 4 bases, J lost 7 bases, and 14 bases lay in between. Germline values: CDR1 SGHAT, CDR2 FQDESV (reference sequence). CDR3: CASSWLTGPEQYF. In nucleotides, the CDR3 is TGTGCCAGCAGCTGGCTGACAGGCCCTGAGCAGTACTTC.

The rearrangement links TRBV7-2 to TRBJ2-3; 7 bases line up with TRBD2. The CDR3 loop spans 15 amino acids. V gave up 1 base and J gave up 4 bases; unmatched junction bases: 5. Germline V gene sequence: CDR1 SGHTA, CDR2 FQGNSA. Here the CDR3 DNA reads TGTGCCAGCAGCTTAGGGACTAGAAACGCAGATACGCAGTATTTT. The encoded protein is CASSLGTRNADTQYF. The full variable domain, rest sourced from reference TRBV7-2 and TRBJ2-3, is GAGVSQSPSNKVTEKGKDVELRCDPISGHTALYWYRQSLGQGLEFLIYFQGNSAPDKSGLPSDRFSAERTGGSVSTLTIQRTQQEDSAVYLCASSLGTRNADTQYFGPGTRLTVL.

The genes are TRBV5-1 and TRBJ1-2; 7 positions agree with TRBD1. The V segment lost 4 bases and the J segment 5 bases; nucleotides outside the gene matches: 11. The CDR3 covers 15 residues. Looked up from germline, CDR1 is SGHRS and CDR2 is YFSETQ. The CDR3 here is CASSPGTVGLYGYTF. The CDR3, as DNA: TGCGCCAGCAGCCCTGGGACAGTGGGCCTGTATGGCTACACCTTC.

The CDR3 DNA reads TGCAGTGCTCAGGACGGGGAAGGAGAAATAGATACGCAGTATTTT. Its translation is CSAQDGEGEIDTQYF. This sequence joins TRBV20-1 and TRBJ2-3, with D tentatively TRBD2 (5 bases). V was pared by 5 bases and J by 5 bases, with 20 bases between. Germline assignment: CDR1 DFQATT and CDR2 SNEGSKA (reference sequence). The CDR3 spans 15 residues.

This clonotype was seen a handful of times. This sequence joins TRBV29-1 and TRBJ2-5; perhaps TRBD2 as D (6 bases). The assigned J gene may be wrong: the sequence end matches TRBJ2-1 better. CDR3 size: 12 residues. Germline CDR1 SQVTM, CDR2 ANQGSEA. The chain's CDR3 is CSVRTAGNEQFF. The DNA for the CDR3 is TGCAGCGTCAGGACTGCGGGGAATGAGCAGTTCTTC.

The rearrangement joins TRBV3-1 to TRBJ2-2; D is possibly TRBD1 or TRBD2 (5 bases each). The CDR3 runs 14 residues. V was trimmed by 6 bases and J by 3 bases, leaving 11 bases between them. CDR1 is LGHDT and CDR2 is YNNKEL in the germline V gene (reference sequence). The CDR3 DNA follows: TGTGCCAGCAGACGAGTGGGGGACACCGGGGAGCTGTTTTTT. This codes for CASRRVGDTGELFF.

This clonotype has only a few counts. The junction shows a germline mismatch at one end, possibly a read error. The rearrangement uses TRBV6-5 and TRBJ1-5, with TRBD1 as a possible D gene (6 bases). CDR3 size: 13 residues. Germline CDR1 is MNHEY and CDR2 is SVGAGI. Here the CDR3 DNA reads TGTGCCAGCAGTTGGACAGCCGATCAGCCTCAGCATTTT. This gives the protein CASSWTADQPQHF.

Regarding this clonotype: Germline is not matched at one junction end, which may reflect a read error. The chain's CDR3 is CASSPLRGQLGSQETRHF. The DNA for the CDR3 is TGTGCCAGCAGTCCACTCCGAGGACAGCTTGGGTCGCAAGAGACCCGGCACTTC. The chain couples TRBV7-2 to TRBJ2-1; TRBD1 is a possible D gene (6 bases). The CDR3 is made up of 18 amino acids. CDR1 SGHTA and CDR2 FQGNSA come from the germline V gene.

The chain employs TRBV4-1 and TRBJ1-4; D gene ambiguous. The CDR3 has 16 amino acids. Looked up from germline, CDR1 is MGHRA and CDR2 is YSYEKL. V lost 1 base, J lost 1 base, and 10 bases lay in between. CDR3 protein: CASSQGSLLTNEKLFF. The CDR3 DNA reads TGCGCCAGCAGCCAAGGGTCTCTTTTAACTAATGAAAAACTGTTTTTT.

J is TRBJ1-2 and V is TRBV27; D gene ambiguous. The CDR3 contains 13 residues. V was cut by 2 bases and J by 6 bases, with 10 bases left in between. Germline assignment: CDR1 MNHEY and CDR2 SMNVEV (reference sequence). The CDR3 nucleotides read TGTGCCAGCAGTTTAAGAGGGATCGATGGCTACACCTTC. Its protein is CASSLRGIDGYTF.

The V gene is TRBV5-1, the J gene TRBJ2-2, with 7 bases aligning to TRBD1. Per germline, CDR1 SGHRS and CDR2 YFSETQ. V lost 4 bases and J lost 5; bases outside the gene matches: 11. This CDR3 has 16 amino acids. CDR3: CASSPSTGLATGELFF. Here the CDR3 DNA reads TGCGCCAGCAGCCCATCGACAGGGCTGGCAACCGGGGAGCTGTTTTTT. Full variable domain (missing parts from reference TRBV5-1 and TRBJ2-2): KAGVTQTPRYLIKTRGQQVTLSCSPISGHRSVSWYQQTPGQGLQFLFEYFSETQRNKGNFPGRFSGRQFSNSRSEMNVSTLELGDSALYLCASSPSTGLATGELFFGEGSRLTVL.

This clonotype was recorded a few times. The chain has TRBV6-2 or TRBV6-3 and TRBJ1-2; a possible D gene is TRBD1 (5 bases). This CDR3 region has 15 residues. V was trimmed by 0 bases and J by 4 bases, leaving 12 bases between them. Germline CDR1 and CDR2: MNHEY and SVGEGT. The CDR3 is CASSYSTTGVYGYTF. In DNA form, the CDR3 reads TGTGCCAGCAGTTACTCGACTACAGGCGTCTATGGCTACACCTTC.

This chain connects TRBV6-1 to TRBJ2-2; D call uncertain. CDR3 length: 13 amino acids. From germline, CDR1 is MNHNS and CDR2 SASEGT. Trimming took 4 bases from V and 7 from J, leaving 10 bases between them. CDR3 sequence reads: CASSASSHGELFF. DNA of the CDR3: TGTGCCAGCAGTGCCTCGTCGCACGGGGAGCTGTTTTTT.

CDR3 in amino acids: CASSPESGQGQYEQYF. The CDR3 DNA follows: TGTGCCAGCAGTCCAGAGTCGGGACAGGGTCAGTACGAGCAGTACTTC. V and J are TRBV25-1 and TRBJ2-7, with TRBD1 matching 9 bases. This CDR3 is built from 16 residues. CDR1 and CDR2 from the germline V gene are MGHDK and SYGVNS. Losses at the gene ends were 5 bases for V and 4 bases for J; bases not matched to a gene: 12.

With respect to this clonotype: An end of the junction does not agree with germline; a read error may underlie this. The chain joins TRBV7-7 to TRBJ2-5; possible D gene TRBD2, 5 bases. The CDR3 sequence is 13 residues long. Germline lookup yields CDR1 SSHAT and CDR2 FNYEAQ (reference sequence). CDR3 sequence: CASSRGWMETQYF. The CDR3 DNA reads TGTGCTAGCAGCCGGGGTTGGATGGAGACCCAGTACTTC.

This clonotype was seen many times. The chain has TRBV10-3 and TRBJ2-3, with 10 bases matching TRBD2. CDR3 length: 14 amino acids. J gave up 5 bases and V 7 bases, and 6 bases lay outside the gene matches. Germline V gene sequence: CDR1 ENHRY, CDR2 SYGVKD. This CDR3 reads CAIKEREGVDTQYF. In DNA, the CDR3 is TGTGCCATCAAGGAGCGGGAGGGCGTAGATACGCAGTATTTT.

V is TRBV5-1 and J is TRBJ2-5; D is ambiguous. The DNA matches TRBJ2-7 better at its end, which makes the J call doubtful. This CDR3 has 13 amino acids. Germline assignment: CDR1 SGHRS and CDR2 YFSETQ. This CDR3 is CASSFGERREQYF. In DNA, the CDR3 is TGCGCCAGCAGCTTTGGGGAAAGGCGCGAGCAGTACTTC.

This clonotype appeared a few times. The chain couples TRBV4-3 to TRBJ2-7; D perhaps matches TRBD1 (6 bases). The CDR3 sequence is 15 residues long. Per the germline V gene, CDR1 is LGHNA and CDR2 is YSLEER. Trimming shortened V by 0 bases and J by 2 bases, and 11 bases separated the two germline ends. CDR3 DNA: TGCGCCAGCAGCCAAGATTCGGACAGCCCCTACGAGCAGTACTTC. Amino acid sequence: CASSQDSDSPYEQYF.

The CDR3 sequence is CSAVDPGGVYNEQFF. The CDR3 nucleotides are TGCAGCGCAGTGGATCCGGGAGGAGTCTACAATGAGCAGTTCTTC. This chain links TRBV29-1 with TRBJ2-1, with 7 bases identical to TRBD2. Losses at the gene ends were 7 bases for V and 3 bases for J; bases not matched to a gene: 12. Germline V gene sequence: CDR1 SQVTM, CDR2 ANQGSEA. CDR3 size: 15 residues.

This clonotype came up a few times. The chain joins TRBV6-5 to TRBJ1-2; maybe TRBD1 (6 bases). The germline V gene encodes CDR1 MNHEY and CDR2 SVGAGI. V was pared by 0 bases and J by 3 bases, with 11 bases between. CDR3 length: 15 amino acids. Written as DNA, the CDR3 is TGTGCCAGCAGTTACTCGTACAGGGTACACTATGGCTACACCTTC. Protein product: CASSYSYRVHYGYTF.

This clonotype was observed a few times. This chain links TRBV12-3 or TRBV12-4 with TRBJ1-6; 8 nucleotides match TRBD1. With V trimmed by 6 bases and J by 7 bases, 5 bases remained unmatched. The CDR3 runs 14 residues. The CDR3 protein is CASSRDRLNSPLHF. As DNA, the CDR3 is TGTGCCAGCAGCCGGGACAGGTTAAATTCACCCCTCCACTTT.

There are a few counts of this clonotype. CDR3 region: CASRITGTSGSVEQFF. Here the CDR3 DNA reads TGTGCCAGCAGAATAACCGGGACTAGCGGGAGCGTTGAGCAGTTCTTC. The rearrangement links TRBV6-1 to TRBJ2-1; the match to TRBD2 covers 14 bases. Looked up from germline, CDR1 is MNHNS and CDR2 is SASEGT. V gave up 6 bases and J gave up 9 bases; unmatched junction bases: 10. This CDR3 region has 16 residues.